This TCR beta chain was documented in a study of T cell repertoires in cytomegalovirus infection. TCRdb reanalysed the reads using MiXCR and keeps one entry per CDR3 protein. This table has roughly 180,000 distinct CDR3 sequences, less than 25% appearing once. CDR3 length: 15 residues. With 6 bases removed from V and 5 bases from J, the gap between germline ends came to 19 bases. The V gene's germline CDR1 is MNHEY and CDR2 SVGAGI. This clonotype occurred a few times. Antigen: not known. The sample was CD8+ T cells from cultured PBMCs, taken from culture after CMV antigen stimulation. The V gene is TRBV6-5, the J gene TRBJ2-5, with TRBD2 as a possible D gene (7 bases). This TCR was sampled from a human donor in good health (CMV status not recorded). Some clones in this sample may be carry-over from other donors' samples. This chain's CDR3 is CASRALTGGGETQYF. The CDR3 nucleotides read TGTGCCAGCAGGGCACTTACGGGGGGCGGGGAGACCCAGTACTTC.